This TCR beta chain was captured in a study of glioma-infiltrating T cells after dendritic cell vaccination. At the level of the study: Dendritic cell vaccination trial patients had either newly diagnosed or recurrent glioblastoma.

The PCR used 60 V beta and 13 J beta primers. The assay was immunoSEQ multiplex PCR, and TCRdb's table has in-frame clones only and misses some. The sample has 75,000 to 85,000 clones; around nine tenths are singletons. V shed 2 bases and J shed 10 bases, with 18 bases lying between them. This CDR3 is 15 amino acids long. Germline V gene lookup returns CDR1 SGHNT and CDR2 YYREEE (reference sequence). Regarding time point: after dendritic cell vaccination, including at tumor progression/relapse. Patients had residual fresh-frozen tumor tissue and more than two years of survival data. The V gene is TRBV5-4, the J gene TRBJ2-2; maybe TRBD1 (5 bases). The sequencing here drew on blood, taken after dendritic cell vaccination. The TCR was taken from a human donor with glioblastoma. CDR3 loop: CASSFRGPVGEELFF. The CDR3 nucleotides read TGTGCCAGCAGCTTTAGGGGTCCAGTTGGAGAGGAGCTGTTTTTT.